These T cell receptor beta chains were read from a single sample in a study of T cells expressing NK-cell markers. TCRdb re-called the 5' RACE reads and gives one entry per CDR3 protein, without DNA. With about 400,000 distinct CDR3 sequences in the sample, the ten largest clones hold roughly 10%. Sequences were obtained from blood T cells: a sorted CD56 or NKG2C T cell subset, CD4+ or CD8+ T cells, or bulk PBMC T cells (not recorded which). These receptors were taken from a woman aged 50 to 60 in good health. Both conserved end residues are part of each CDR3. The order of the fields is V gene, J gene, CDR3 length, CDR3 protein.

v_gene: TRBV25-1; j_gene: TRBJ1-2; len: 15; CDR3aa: CASSETGTALYGYTF
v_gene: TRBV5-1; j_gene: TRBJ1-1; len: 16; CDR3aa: CASSSQGQGKNTEAFF
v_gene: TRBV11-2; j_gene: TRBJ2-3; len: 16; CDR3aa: CASSQEAGVPTDTQYF
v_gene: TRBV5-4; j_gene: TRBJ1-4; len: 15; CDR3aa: CASSPSLGGNEKLFF
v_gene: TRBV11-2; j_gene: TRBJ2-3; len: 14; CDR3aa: CASSLGRWADTQYF
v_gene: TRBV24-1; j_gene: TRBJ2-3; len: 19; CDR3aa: CATSDYDFTGTGLFGAQYF
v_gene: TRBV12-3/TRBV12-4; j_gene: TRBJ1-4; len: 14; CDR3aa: CASSKRDRVEKLFF
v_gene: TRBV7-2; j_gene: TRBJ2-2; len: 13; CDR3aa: CASSLDGYGELFF
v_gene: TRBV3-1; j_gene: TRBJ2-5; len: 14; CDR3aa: CASSQVSLQETQYF
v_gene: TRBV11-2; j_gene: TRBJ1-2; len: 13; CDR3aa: CASSPRVLRGYTF
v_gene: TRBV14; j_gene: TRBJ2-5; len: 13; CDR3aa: CASSQAGSETQYF
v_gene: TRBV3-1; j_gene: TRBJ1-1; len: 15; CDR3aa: CASSLQGARWTEAFF
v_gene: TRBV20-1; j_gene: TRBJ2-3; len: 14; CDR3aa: CSARGGQFTDTQYF
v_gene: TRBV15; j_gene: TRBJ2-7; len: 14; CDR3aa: CATSRLAGEAEQYF
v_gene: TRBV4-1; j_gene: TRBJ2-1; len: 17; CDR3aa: CASRPQGEGWDNGEQFF
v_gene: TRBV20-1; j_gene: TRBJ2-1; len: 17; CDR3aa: CSARETGGFSIIDEQFF
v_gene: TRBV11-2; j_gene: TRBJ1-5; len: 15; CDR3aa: CASSLDYSPNQPQHF
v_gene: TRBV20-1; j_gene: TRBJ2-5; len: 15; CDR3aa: CSARGGAGNQETQYF
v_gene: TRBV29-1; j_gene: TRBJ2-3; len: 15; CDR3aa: CSVEDLDEDTDTQYF
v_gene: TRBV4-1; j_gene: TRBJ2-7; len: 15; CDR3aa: CASSQDGAGGYEQYF
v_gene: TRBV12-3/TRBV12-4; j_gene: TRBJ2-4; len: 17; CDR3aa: CASSSGRPKVAKNIQYF
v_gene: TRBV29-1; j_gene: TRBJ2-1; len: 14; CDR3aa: CSARTGLGNNEQFF
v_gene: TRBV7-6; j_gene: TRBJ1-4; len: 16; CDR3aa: CASSLREMATNEKLFF
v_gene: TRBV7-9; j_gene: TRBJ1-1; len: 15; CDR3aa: CASSWTGGPNTEAFF
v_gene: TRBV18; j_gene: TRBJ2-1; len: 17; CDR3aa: CASSPGIWSPLSNEQFF
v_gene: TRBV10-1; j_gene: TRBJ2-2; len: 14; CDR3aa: CASTEGPSTGELFF
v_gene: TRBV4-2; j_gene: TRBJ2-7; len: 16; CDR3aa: CASSPIPGQTMGEQYF
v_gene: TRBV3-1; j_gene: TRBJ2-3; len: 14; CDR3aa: CASRGGTYTDTQYF
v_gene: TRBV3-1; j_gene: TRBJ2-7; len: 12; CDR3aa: CASSQFFWEQYF
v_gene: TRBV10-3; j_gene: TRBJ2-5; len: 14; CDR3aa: CAISVAGPQETQYF
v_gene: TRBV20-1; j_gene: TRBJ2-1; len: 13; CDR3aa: CSARASSYNEQFF
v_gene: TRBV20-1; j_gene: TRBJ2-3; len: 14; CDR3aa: CSASPDASTDTQYF
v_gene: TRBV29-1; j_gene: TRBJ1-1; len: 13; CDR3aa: CSVSQIMNTEAFF
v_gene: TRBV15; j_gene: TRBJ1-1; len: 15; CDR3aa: CATSRDSGDLTEAFF
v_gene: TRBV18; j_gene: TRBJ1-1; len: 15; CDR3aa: CASSPPIYESTEAFF
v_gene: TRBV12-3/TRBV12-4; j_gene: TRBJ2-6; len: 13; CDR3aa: CASGRSGANVLTF
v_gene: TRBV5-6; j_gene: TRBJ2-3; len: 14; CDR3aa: CASSPGSGEDTQYF
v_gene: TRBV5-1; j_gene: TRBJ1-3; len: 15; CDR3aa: CASSLDGLGGDTIYF
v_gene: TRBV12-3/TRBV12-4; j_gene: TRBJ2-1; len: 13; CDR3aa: CASRTSPFNEQFF
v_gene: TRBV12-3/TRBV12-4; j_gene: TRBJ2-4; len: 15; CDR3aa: CASSPKTGVKNIQYF
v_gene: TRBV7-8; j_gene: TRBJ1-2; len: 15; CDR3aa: CASSGARTGGGGYTF
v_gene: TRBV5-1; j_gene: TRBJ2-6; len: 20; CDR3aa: CASSSKSRDRLLSGANVLTF
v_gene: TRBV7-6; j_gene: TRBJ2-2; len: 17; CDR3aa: CASSLEAGGPLTGELFF
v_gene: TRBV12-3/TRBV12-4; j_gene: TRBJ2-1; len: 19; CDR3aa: CASSSSGIGFSRRYNEQFF
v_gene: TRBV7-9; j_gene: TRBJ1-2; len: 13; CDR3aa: CASSTPDNYGYTF
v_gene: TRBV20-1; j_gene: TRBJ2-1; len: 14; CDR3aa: CSASHSLSWDEQFF
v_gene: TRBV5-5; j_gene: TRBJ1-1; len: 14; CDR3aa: CASSFEGVGTEAFF
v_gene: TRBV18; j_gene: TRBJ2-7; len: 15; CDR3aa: CASSETSGRAYEQYF
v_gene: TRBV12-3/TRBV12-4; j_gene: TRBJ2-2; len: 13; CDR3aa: CASSSLEGGELFF
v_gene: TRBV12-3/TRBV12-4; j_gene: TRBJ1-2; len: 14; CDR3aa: CASRKTGGGLGYTF
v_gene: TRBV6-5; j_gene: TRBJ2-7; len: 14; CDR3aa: CASSYSGPPYEQYF
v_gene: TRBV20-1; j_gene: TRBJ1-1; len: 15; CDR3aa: CRVLIGRGRRTEAFF
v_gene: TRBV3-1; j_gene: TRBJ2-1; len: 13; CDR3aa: CASSQVGGTEQFF
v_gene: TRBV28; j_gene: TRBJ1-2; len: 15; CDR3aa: CASRSIGGQSYGYTF
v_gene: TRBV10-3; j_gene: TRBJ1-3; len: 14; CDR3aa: CAISAPAKSATIYF
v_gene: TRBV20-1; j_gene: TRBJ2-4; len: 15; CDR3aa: CSARDRVRSKNIQYF
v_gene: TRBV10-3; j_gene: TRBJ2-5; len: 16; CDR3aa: CAISEGRGRGQETQYF
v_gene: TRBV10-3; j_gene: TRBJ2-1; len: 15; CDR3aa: CAISESGQGANEQFF